Listed below are T cell receptor beta chains from one sample, sequenced in a study of shared clonotypes between healthy human individuals. Sequencing used immunoSEQ multiplex PCR; TCRdb keeps in-frame clones, though not all of them. The profile shows some 630,000 clones, 96% of them singletons. Material for sequencing was naive CD8+ T cells sorted from blood. The receptors were sampled from a woman in her thirties in good health. CDR3s leave out the opening cysteine and the closing phenylalanine or tryptophan. A D gene is named only where the DNA matches it firmly. Not every row has a clone size; where given, it reads once, few, many or a size class.

D gene | clone size | V gene | CDR3 protein
NA | NA | TRBV28 | ASSLWQTNTEAF
NA | NA | TRBV10-2 | ASSPGSYEQY
NA | NA | TRBV5-6 | ASSFSANYGYT
TRBD2 | NA | TRBV4-1 | ASSPRLAGGEQY
NA | once | TRBV27 | ASSLSAGTVKNIQY
NA | NA | TRBV11-2 | ASSLFGESNEQF
NA | NA | TRBV28 | ASSLVYEQY
NA | NA | TRBV6-1 | ASSEARRGNTDTQY
NA | NA | TRBV6-1 | ASRTVSGANVLT
TRBD2 | once | TRBV28 | ASSVAGGRLETQY
NA | NA | TRBV4-1 | ASSPRNRAFADTQY
NA | NA | TRBV13 | ASSLIASSYEQY
NA | NA | TRBV7-9 | ASSSGAGYGYT
TRBD1 | NA | TRBV4-1 | ASSRIWTGTNEKLF
NA | NA | TRBV13 | ASSLTPTPLSGNTIY
NA | once | TRBV27 | ASSRGGFEQY
NA | once | TRBV10-3 | AISERQDNQPQH
TRBD1 | NA | TRBV4-1 | ASSPSRQGAEAF
TRBD1 | NA | TRBV19 | ASSLGQGDDFGYGYT